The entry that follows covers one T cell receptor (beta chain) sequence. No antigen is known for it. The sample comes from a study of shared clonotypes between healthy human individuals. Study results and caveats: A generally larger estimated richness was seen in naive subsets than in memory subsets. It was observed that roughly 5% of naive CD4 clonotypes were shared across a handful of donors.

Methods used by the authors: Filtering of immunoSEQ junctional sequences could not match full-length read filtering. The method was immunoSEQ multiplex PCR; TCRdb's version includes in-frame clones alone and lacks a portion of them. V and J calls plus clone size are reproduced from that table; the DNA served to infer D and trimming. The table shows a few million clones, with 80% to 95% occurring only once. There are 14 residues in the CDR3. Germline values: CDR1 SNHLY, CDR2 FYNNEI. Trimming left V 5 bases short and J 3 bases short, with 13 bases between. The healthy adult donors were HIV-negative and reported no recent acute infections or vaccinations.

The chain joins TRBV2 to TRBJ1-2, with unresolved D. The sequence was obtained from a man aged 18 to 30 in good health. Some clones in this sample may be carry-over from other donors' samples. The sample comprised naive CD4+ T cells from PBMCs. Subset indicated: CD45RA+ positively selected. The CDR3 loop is CASSIRIRYYGYTF. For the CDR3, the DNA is TGTGCCAGCAGTATCAGGATACGTTACTATGGCTACACCTTC.